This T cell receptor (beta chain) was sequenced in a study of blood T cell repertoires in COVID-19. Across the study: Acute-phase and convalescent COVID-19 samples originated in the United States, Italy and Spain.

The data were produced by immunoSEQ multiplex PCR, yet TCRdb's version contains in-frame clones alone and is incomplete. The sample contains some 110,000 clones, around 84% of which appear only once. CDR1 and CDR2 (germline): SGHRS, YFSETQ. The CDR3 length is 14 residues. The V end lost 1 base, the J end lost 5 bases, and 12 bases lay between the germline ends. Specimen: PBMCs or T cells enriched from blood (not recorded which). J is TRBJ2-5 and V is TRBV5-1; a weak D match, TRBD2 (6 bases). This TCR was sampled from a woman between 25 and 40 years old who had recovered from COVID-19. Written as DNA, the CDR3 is TGCGCCAGCAGCTTGTCGGGGGTAGGGGAGACCCAGTACTTC. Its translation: CASSLSGVGETQYF.